The T cell receptor beta chain under discussion was sequenced for a study of glioma-infiltrating T cells. This clonotype came up many times. Its antigen remains unidentified. Study-level results: Very few CDR3 sequences were shared between tissue and blood. Non-neoplastic patients had below-expected tissue-blood divergence, while all gliomas exceeded expectation.

Amplification of TCR alpha and beta CDR3 regions from RNA used iRepertoire nested multiplex PCR. One-step reverse transcription and amplification started from approximately 100-400 ng of tissue mRNA or PBMC total RNA. TCRdb analysed the multiplex PCR reads with MiXCR anew, one entry per CDR3 protein. Of fewer than 90,000 distinct CDR3 sequences in the sample, roughly 23% are singletons; the top ten hold 6.7%. The germline V gene encodes CDR1 SEHNR and CDR2 FQNEAQ (reference sequence). J lost 0 bases, V lost 5 bases, and 4 bases had no gene match. This CDR3 has 15 amino acids. The clonotype was recovered from a human donor with low-grade glioma or glioblastoma, undergoing nonglioma brain surgery, or in good health (not recorded which). Sequences were obtained from glioma tissue, nonneoplastic brain tissue, or PBMCs (not recorded which). The chain joins TRBV7-9 to TRBJ1-5; the match to TRBD1 covers 7 bases. The CDR3 region is CASSRQGSSNQPQHF. The CDR3 DNA sequence: TGTGCCAGCAGCCGACAGGGCTCTAGCAATCAGCCCCAGCATTTT.